This T cell receptor (beta chain) was sequenced for a study of graft-versus-host responses after intestinal transplantation. Study-level information: The transplants performed in recipients were multivisceral, liver-intestinal, or isolated intestinal. General study results and limits: GvH clones turned up in recipient marrow; some had shown up first in ileum or blood. Circulating GvH clones peaking coincided with falling HvG clones soon after transplant.

Some clones are missing from TCRdb's copy, which holds only in-frame ones; the method was immunoSEQ multiplex PCR. Of around 100,000 clones in the sample, roughly 93% were seen once. Germline V lookup: CDR1 LNHDA, CDR2 SQIVND (reference sequence). With V trimmed by 10 bases and J by 6 bases, 2 bases remained unmatched. The CDR3 runs 13 residues. Comment on this clone: Its cognate antigen is unknown.

The receptor was derived from a human donor who received an intestinal transplant. The sample in question was unstimulated CD8+ T cells sorted from spleen or lymph node cells, obtained before intestinal transplant. The chain couples TRBV19 to TRBJ2-1; 14 positions agree with TRBD2. DNA of the CDR3: TGTGCCACCGGACTAGCGGGGGGCAATGAGCAGTTCTTC. Protein sequence: CATGLAGGNEQFF.